This T cell receptor beta chain was observed in a study of vaccination effects on CD4 cells after COVID-19. Study-wide background: Following the second dose by a median of 72 days, the post-vaccine samples were obtained.

Sequencing in the ViraFEST assay came after antigen-specific CD4+ T cells had been expanded with viral peptide pools, which were used to stimulate PBMC. Cells that had been cultured for 10 days were the source of isolated CD4+ T cells. Of the BNT162b2 and mRNA-1273 vaccines, participants received two doses of one or the other. In culture with roughly 10 IU/ml IL-2 and 8 to 10 ug/ml peptides, PBMC were grown at 1.5 million to 2 million per well. Study-wide findings and caveats: Clones that were induced by infection or by vaccine showed marked contraction late after vaccination.

The CDR3 length is 12 residues. The V and J ends lost 3 bases and 4 bases respectively, with 3 bases between them. The protocol was immunoSEQ multiplex PCR, while the TCRdb copy is restricted to in-frame clones and leaves out a portion. The sample records about 60,000 clones, around 82% being singletons. Concerning this clone itself: Its antigen is still unknown.

This material consisted of CD4+ T cells from PBMCs cultured with HCoV-OC43 spike peptides, taken after COVID-19 vaccination. Subset: HCoV-OC43 spike overlapping peptide pool stimulation. The chain carries TRBV12-3 or TRBV12-4 and TRBJ2-2; D remains ambiguous. This receptor was identified in a human donor who received a COVID-19 vaccine. The DNA for the CDR3 is TGTGCCAGCAGTTTGGGCACCGGGGAGCTGTTTTTT. Translating it yields CASSLGTGELFF.